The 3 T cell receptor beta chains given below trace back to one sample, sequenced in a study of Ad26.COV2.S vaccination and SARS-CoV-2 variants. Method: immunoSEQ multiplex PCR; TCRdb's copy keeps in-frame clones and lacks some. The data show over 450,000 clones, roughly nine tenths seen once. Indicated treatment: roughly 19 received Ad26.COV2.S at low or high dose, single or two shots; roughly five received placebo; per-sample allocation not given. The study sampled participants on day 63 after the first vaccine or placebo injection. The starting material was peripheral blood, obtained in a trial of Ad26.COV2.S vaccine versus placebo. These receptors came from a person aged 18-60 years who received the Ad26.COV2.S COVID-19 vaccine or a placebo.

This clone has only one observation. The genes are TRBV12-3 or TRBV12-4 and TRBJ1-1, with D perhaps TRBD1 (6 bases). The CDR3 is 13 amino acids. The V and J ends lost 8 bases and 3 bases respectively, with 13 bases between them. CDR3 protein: CASDFRGYTEAFF. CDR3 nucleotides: TGTGCCAGCGACTTCAGGGGTTACACTGAAGCTTTCTTT.

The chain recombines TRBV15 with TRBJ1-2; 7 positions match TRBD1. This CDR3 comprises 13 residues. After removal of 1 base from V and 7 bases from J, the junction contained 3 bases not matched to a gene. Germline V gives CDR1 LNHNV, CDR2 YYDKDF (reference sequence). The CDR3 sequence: CATSRVEGAGYTF. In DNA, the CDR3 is TGTGCCACCAGCAGAGTGGAGGGGGCTGGCTACACCTTC.

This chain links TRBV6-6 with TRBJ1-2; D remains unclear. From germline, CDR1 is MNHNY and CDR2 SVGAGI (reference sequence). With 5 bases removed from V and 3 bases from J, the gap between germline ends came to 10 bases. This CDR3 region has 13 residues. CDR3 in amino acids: CASSPTSDYGYTF. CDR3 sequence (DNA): TGTGCCAGCAGTCCCACAAGTGACTATGGCTACACCTTC.